The 24 T cell receptor beta chains below were found in one sample sequenced in a study of OX40 agonist ivuxolimab in advanced cancers. Here immunoSEQ multiplex PCR was the method, and the copy in TCRdb shows in-frame clones only, minus some. This sample has approximately 74,000 clones, with 75% to 95% found just once. Sample: CD4+ or CD8+ T cells sorted from blood, taken in a trial of the OX40 agonist ivuxolimab. Receptors originate from an adult with an advanced solid tumor such as melanoma, head and neck, liver or kidney cancer.

The CDR3 protein is CASSLSPDYTWVNTGELFF. The CDR3 DNA sequence: TGTGCCAGCAGTTTATCTCCTGACTACACCTGGGTGAACACCGGGGAGCTGTTTTTT. This rearrangement joins TRBV27 to TRBJ2-2, with a tentative D call TRBD2 (5 bases). Per the germline V gene, CDR1 is MNHEY and CDR2 is SMNVEV (reference sequence). Between the trimmed V and J ends, which lost 0 bases and 1 base, there was a span of 18 bases. The CDR3 sequence is 19 residues long.

The DNA for the CDR3 is TGTGCCAGCAGCTTAGCGATCTACAATGAGCAGTTCTTC. It yields the protein CASSLAIYNEQFF. The V gene is TRBV7-9, the J gene TRBJ2-1, with D unresolved. This CDR3 region has 13 residues. V was cut by 0 bases and J by 3 bases, with 3 bases left in between. CDR1 SEHNR and CDR2 FQNEAQ come from the germline V gene (reference sequence). Full variable domain (missing parts from reference TRBV7-9 and TRBJ2-1): DTGVSQNPRHKITKRGQNVTFRCDPISEHNRLYWYRQTLGQGPEFLTYFQNEAQLEKSRLLSDRFSAERPKGSFSTLEIQRTEQGDSAMYLCASSLAIYNEQFFGPGTRLTVL.

This chain joins TRBV4-2 and TRBJ2-3, with no clear D. Trimming took off 0 bases at V and 3 bases at J, with 16 bases between the two ends. In germline, CDR1 is LGHNA, CDR2 YNFKEQ. The CDR3 totals 17 residues. The CDR3 protein is CASSQESLVLLTDTQYF. As DNA, the CDR3 is TGTGCCAGCAGCCAAGAAAGCTTAGTTCTTCTAACAGATACGCAGTATTTT.

V is TRBV7-6 and J is TRBJ2-1, with D unclear. V was shortened by 2 bases and J by 0 bases, with 8 bases between the two germline ends. This CDR3 has 15 amino acids. Germline assignment: CDR1 SGHVS and CDR2 FNYEAQ. The CDR3 bases are TGTGCCAGCAGCTTATTTATTAGCTCCTACAATGAGCAGTTCTTC. It specifies CASSLFISSYNEQFF.

This clone appeared once. The genes are TRBV6-6 and TRBJ1-2; TRBD1 matches 9 bases. Losses at the gene ends were 5 bases for V and 3 bases for J; bases not matched to a gene: 4. This CDR3 region has 14 residues. Germline CDR1 is MNHNY and CDR2 is SVGAGI (reference sequence). CDR3 amino acids: CASSRDRAYYGYTF. CDR3 DNA sequence: TGTGCCAGCAGTAGGGACAGGGCATACTATGGCTACACCTTC.

The chain employs TRBV28 and TRBJ2-1; TRBD1 agrees at 7 bases. J lost 3 bases, V lost 4 bases, and 3 bases had no gene match. Germline V gene data show CDR1 as MDHEN and CDR2 as SYDVKM. The CDR3 totals 14 residues. The CDR3 spells CASSWAGGYNEQFF. CDR3 nucleotides: TGTGCCAGCAGTTGGGCAGGGGGCTACAATGAGCAGTTCTTC.

This sequence joins TRBV21-1 and TRBJ1-2. TRBV21-1 is assigned pseudogene status. The CDR3 loop spans 13 amino acids. The CDR3 DNA follows: TGTGCCAGCAGCACCCATCGAGCGGGTGGCCACACCTTC. Amino acids: CASSTHRAGGHTF.

This clone came up once. This chain joins TRBV15 and TRBJ2-7; the match to TRBD2 covers 11 bases. V lost 0 bases, J lost 3 bases, and 1 base stayed unmatched. CDR3 size: 15 residues. Germline V lookup: CDR1 LNHNV, CDR2 YYDKDF (reference sequence). CDR3 sequence (DNA): TGTGCCACCAGCAGAGAACTAGCGGGAGTCTACGAGCAGTACTTC. Translated, it gives CATSRELAGVYEQYF.

This sequence joins TRBV28 and TRBJ2-1, with 13 bases that match TRBD2. Germline V gene sequence: CDR1 MDHEN, CDR2 SYDVKM. The V and J ends lost 6 bases and 6 bases, in that order; junction bases with no gene match: 14. The CDR3 length is 18 residues. Written as DNA, the CDR3 is TGTGCCAGCAGCCTCGGACTAGCGGGAGTGAAGGCCCTCAATGAGCAGTTCTTC. It yields the protein CASSLGLAGVKALNEQFF.

V is TRBV4-1 and J is TRBJ1-1, with 7 bases lining up with TRBD1. This CDR3 has 14 amino acids. V lost 7 bases, J lost 5 bases, and 10 bases stayed unmatched. Germline CDR1 is MGHRA and CDR2 is YSYEKL. Here the CDR3 DNA reads TGCGCCAGCATGCCCGACAGGGCCTTTACTGAAGCTTTCTTT. This translates into CASMPDRAFTEAFF.

The rearrangement joins TRBV13 to TRBJ2-5; D is unresolved. Germline loops: CDR1 PRHDT, CDR2 FYEKMQ (reference sequence). CDR3 size: 12 residues. The V gene lost 3 bases and the J gene lost 4 bases, with 6 bases spanning the gap. DNA for the CDR3: TGTGCCAGCAGCTTTGGCCGAGAGACCCAGTACTTC. Translating gives CASSFGRETQYF.

J is TRBJ1-1 and V is TRBV7-9; D may be TRBD1 (6 bases). Germline CDR1 SEHNR, CDR2 FQNEAQ (reference sequence). CDR3 size: 16 residues. Trimming cost V 5 bases and J 2 bases, with 18 bases left between them. CDR3 in amino acids: CASSPLGQSTNTEAFF. The DNA of the CDR3 is TGTGCCAGCAGCCCCCTCGGACAGAGTACTAACACTGAAGCTTTCTTT.

The table lists this clone with a few counts. This chain uses TRBV7-9 with TRBJ2-7, with a tentative D call TRBD1 (6 bases). Trimming removed 1 base at V and 2 bases at J, with 9 bases between. This CDR3 spans 14 amino acids. From germline, CDR1 is SEHNR and CDR2 FQNEAQ (reference sequence). The CDR3 spells CASSLVKGAYEQYF. The CDR3 nucleotides read TGTGCCAGCAGCTTAGTTAAGGGGGCCTACGAGCAGTACTTC. The complete variable domain, with remaining parts taken from reference TRBV7-9 and TRBJ2-7, reads DTGVSQNPRHKITKRGQNVTFRCDPISEHNRLYWYRQTLGQGPEFLTYFQNEAQLEKSRLLSDRFSAERPKGSFSTLEIQRTEQGDSAMYLCASSLVKGAYEQYFGPGTRLTVT.

This sequence joins TRBV5-5 and TRBJ1-6; 7 bases align to TRBD1. CDR1 is SGHKS and CDR2 is YYEKEE in the germline V gene (reference sequence). The V and J ends lost 4 bases and 9 bases, in that order; junction bases with no gene match: 10. The CDR3 spans 15 residues. DNA for the CDR3: TGTGCCAGCAGCGATGAGGGGGCGGGAGTTTCACCCCTCCACTTT. It encodes CASSDEGAGVSPLHF. The whole variable domain, filled in from reference TRBV5-5 and TRBJ1-6, reads DAGVTQSPTHLIKTRGQQVTLRCSPISGHKSVSWYQQVLGQGPQFIFQYYEKEERGRGNFPDRFSARQFPNYSSELNVNALLLGDSALYLCASSDEGAGVSPLHFGNGTRLTVT.

The rearrangement links TRBV27 to TRBJ1-1; 9 bases fit TRBD1. V shed 8 bases and J 7 bases; nucleotides not matched to a gene: 5. Germline CDR1 reads MNHEY; CDR2 reads SMNVEV (reference sequence). The CDR3 is 12 amino acids. DNA for the CDR3: TGTGCCAGCTCACAGGGGGCCGATGAAGCTTTCTTT. Translating it yields CASSQGADEAFF.

This sequence joins TRBV4-3 and TRBJ1-4; D ambiguous. Trimming removed 0 bases from V and 4 bases from J, with 9 bases in between. This CDR3 comprises 15 residues. Germline V gene data show CDR1 as LGHNA and CDR2 as YSLEER. The CDR3 region has the DNA TGCGCCAGCAGCCAAGAGGGAAGCTTTAATGAAAAACTGTTTTTT. It yields the protein CASSQEGSFNEKLFF.

This chain uses TRBV19 with TRBJ1-1, with D unresolved. The CDR3 extends over 15 amino acids. Deletions cut 3 bases from V and 1 base from J, with 12 bases between. The germline gives CDR1 LNHDA, CDR2 SQIVND (reference sequence). CDR3 coding DNA: TGTGCCAGTAGTATCCATTCGTCGTGGAACACTGAAGCTTTCTTT. Translated: CASSIHSSWNTEAFF.

V is TRBV6-1 and J is TRBJ1-1; possible D gene TRBD1, 6 bases. Germline-derived CDR1 and CDR2 are MNHNS and SASEGT. V lost 2 bases and J 4 bases, leaving 11 bases between the germline ends. There are 14 residues in the CDR3. CDR3: CASSEMGAGTEAFF. The CDR3 DNA is TGTGCCAGCAGTGAAATGGGGGCTGGCACTGAAGCTTTCTTT.

The rearrangement uses TRBV27 and TRBJ2-7; 8 bases match TRBD1. V trimming: 6 bases; J trimming: 1 base; junction bases outside the gene matches: 2. The CDR3 is 13 residues long. The V gene's germline CDR1 is MNHEY and CDR2 SMNVEV (reference sequence). The CDR3 protein is CASSWTGSYEQYF. In DNA, the CDR3 is TGTGCCAGCAGCTGGACAGGGTCCTACGAGCAGTACTTC.

The chain couples TRBV7-2 to TRBJ2-7, with D possibly being TRBD1 (5 bases). The CDR3 loop spans 13 amino acids. Deletions cut 7 bases from V and 3 bases from J, with 13 bases between. Germline-derived CDR1 and CDR2 are SGHTA and FQGNSA. The CDR3: CASNPSRDYEQYF. DNA for the CDR3: TGTGCCAGCAATCCATCCAGGGACTACGAGCAGTACTTC.

V and J are TRBV30 and TRBJ1-4; D uncertain. CDR1 is GTSNPN and CDR2 is SVGIG in the germline V gene (reference sequence). The CDR3 has 15 residues. V lost 0 bases and J lost 8, with 16 bases in between. CDR3 DNA sequence: TGTGCCTGGAGTGTTGGCACTGTCCTTAGGGAAAAACTGTTTTTT. Protein: CAWSVGTVLREKLFF.

J is TRBJ1-1 and V is TRBV7-3, with TRBD1 identical over 8 bases. This CDR3 region has 15 residues. Per the germline V gene, CDR1 is SGHTA and CDR2 is FQGTGA. With 3 bases clipped from V and 4 bases from J, the junction kept 7 bases outside the gene matches. CDR3 amino acids: CASSLTGEGVTEAFF. The CDR3 DNA reads as TGTGCCAGCAGCTTGACAGGGGAGGGGGTCACTGAAGCTTTCTTT.

For this clone: Other DNA sequences in this sample translate to the same CDR3. This chain uses TRBV19 with TRBJ2-5; D unresolved. Germline V gene sequence: CDR1 LNHDA, CDR2 SQIVND (reference sequence). V lost 3 bases, J lost 2 bases, and 13 bases lay in between. The CDR3 loop spans 15 amino acids. The CDR3 region has the DNA TGTGCCAGTAGTATTGGTGGGGTCTTACAAGAGACCCAGTACTTC. This translates into CASSIGGVLQETQYF.

The chain combines TRBV10-3 with TRBJ2-7; D gene uncertain. Germline V gene sequence: CDR1 ENHRY, CDR2 SYGVKD. V lost 4 bases to trimming and J lost 7 bases, with 11 bases between them. The CDR3 runs to 12 residues. CDR3 residues: CAISGALREQYF. The DNA of the CDR3 is TGTGCCATCAGTGGGGCACTACGGGAGCAGTACTTC.